This passage covers 3 T cell receptor beta chains from one sample sequenced in a study of blood T cell repertoires in COVID-19. The method was immunoSEQ multiplex PCR; TCRdb's version includes in-frame clones alone and lacks a portion of them. The table shows roughly 260,000 clones, with approximately 90% occurring only once. Sequencing used peripheral blood. These receptors were obtained from a woman aged 40-49 years with acute or convalescent COVID-19.

This clone was seen only a few times. V is TRBV2 and J is TRBJ2-1; D is possibly TRBD2 (6 bases). Deletions cut 8 bases from V and 7 bases from J, with 24 bases between. This CDR3 region has 16 residues. Per the germline V gene, CDR1 is SNHLY and CDR2 is FYNNEI. Written as DNA, the CDR3 is TGTGCCAGCCTTCCGGACGGGAAACTTGCGGGGAATGAGCAGTTCTTC. Translating it yields CASLPDGKLAGNEQFF.

This clone was seen a single time. The J gene is TRBJ2-7, the V gene TRBV5-6, with TRBD2 matching over 7 bases. Germline V lookup: CDR1 SGHDT, CDR2 YYEEEE. With 4 bases clipped from V and 0 bases from J, the junction kept 4 bases outside the gene matches. The CDR3 loop spans 14 amino acids. The CDR3 coding sequence is TGTGCCAGCAGCCCTGGACTAGGCTCCTACGAGCAGTACGTC. Residues: CASSPGLGSYEQYV.

The chain is built from TRBV7-9 and TRBJ2-3, with 12 positions matching TRBD2. The J segment lost 4 bases and the V segment lost 2 bases, leaving 13 bases of the junction unmatched. CDR1 SEHNR and CDR2 FQNEAQ come from the germline V gene (reference sequence). This CDR3 spans 19 amino acids. The CDR3 reads CASSLTTSGGLMLADTQYF. DNA for the CDR3: TGTGCCAGCAGCTTAACGACTAGCGGGGGCCTTATGTTGGCAGATACGCAGTATTTT.